Detailed here is one T cell receptor (beta chain). Its antigen remains unidentified. This sample was included in a study of early T cells in non-severe SARS-CoV-2 infection. Study-wide background: Bulk RNA from unsorted whole blood was sequenced; chains were unpaired.

Study-wide findings and caveats: There was a bias toward anti-spike CD8 responses in VDJdb matching, which missed private and CD4 specificities.

The TCR library protocol attached unique molecular identifiers to the individual cDNA molecules. In TCRdb, the 5' RACE reads were re-called with MiXCR into one record per CDR3 protein. The sample holds over 95,000 distinct CDR3 sequences, 15% to 20% seen once. This TCR derives from an adult who was a healthcare worker with PCR-confirmed SARS-CoV-2 infection or an uninfected control (not recorded which). Material: whole blood.

CDR3 sequence: CASERQGAKIGELFF. The CDR3 coding sequence is TGTGCCAGCGAAAGGCAGGGGGCGAAAATCGGGGAGCTGTTTTTT. V and J are TRBV12-3 or TRBV12-4 and TRBJ2-2, with TRBD1 matching over 8 bases. The CDR3 totals 15 residues. J gave up 7 bases and V 8 bases, and 12 bases lay outside the gene matches.